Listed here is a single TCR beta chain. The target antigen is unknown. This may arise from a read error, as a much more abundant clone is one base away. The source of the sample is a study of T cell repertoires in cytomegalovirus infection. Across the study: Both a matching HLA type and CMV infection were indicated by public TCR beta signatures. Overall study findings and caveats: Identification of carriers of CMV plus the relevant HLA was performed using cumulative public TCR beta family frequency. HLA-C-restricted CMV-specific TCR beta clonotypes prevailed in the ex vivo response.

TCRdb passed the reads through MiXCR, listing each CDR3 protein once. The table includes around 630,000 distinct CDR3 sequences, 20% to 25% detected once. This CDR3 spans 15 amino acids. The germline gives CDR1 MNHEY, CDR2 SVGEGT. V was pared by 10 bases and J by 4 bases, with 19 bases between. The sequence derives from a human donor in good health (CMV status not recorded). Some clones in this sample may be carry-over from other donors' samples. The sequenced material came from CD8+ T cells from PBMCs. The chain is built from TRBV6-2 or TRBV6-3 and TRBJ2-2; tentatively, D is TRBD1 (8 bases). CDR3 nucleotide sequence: TGTGCCAACAATGACAACAGGGGGGGCACCGGGGAGCTGTTTTTT. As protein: CANNDNRGGTGELFF.